This T cell receptor (beta chain) stems from a study of blood T cell repertoires in COVID-19. Measured with immunoSEQ multiplex PCR; TCRdb has only the in-frame clones, and not every one. The table shows about 88,000 clones, with roughly 91% occurring only once. J lost 5 bases, V lost 3 bases, and 7 bases had no gene match. The CDR3 totals 16 residues. CDR1 and CDR2 (germline): KGHDR, SFDVKD. Specimen: peripheral blood. The receptor comes from a man between 18 and 29 years old with COVID-19, enrolled during active disease. This chain links TRBV24-1 with TRBJ2-3; 10 nucleotides line up with TRBD2. CDR3 sequence reads: CATSDKAGGPEDTQYF. CDR3 DNA sequence: TGTGCCACCAGTGATAAAGCGGGAGGGCCAGAAGATACGCAGTATTTT.